Shown below are 21 T cell receptor beta chains from a single sample sequenced in a study of cytomegalovirus exposure and HLA in healthy donors. Method: immunoSEQ multiplex PCR; TCRdb's copy keeps in-frame clones and lacks some. The data show roughly 68,000 clones, roughly 95% seen once. Sequenced material: PBMCs. The receptors here all came from a woman younger than 30 in good health and CMV-seropositive.

In its sample, this clone was seen once. The chain combines TRBV6-5 with TRBJ2-5; 10 bases line up with TRBD1. The trim removed 8 bases at V and 6 bases at J, leaving 6 bases unmatched. The CDR3 has 13 amino acids. The germline V gene encodes CDR1 MNHEY and CDR2 SVGAGI. The CDR3 sequence: CASGDRGRKTQYF. CDR3 nucleotide sequence: TGTGCCAGCGGTGACAGGGGGCGGAAGACCCAGTACTTC.

The rearrangement links TRBV4-1 to TRBJ2-7, with 13 bases lining up with TRBD2. V was pared by 2 bases and J by 4 bases, with 2 bases of the junction left unmatched. The CDR3 is made up of 15 amino acids. Germline lookup yields CDR1 MGHRA and CDR2 YSYEKL. CDR3 sequence: CASSQPGLAGYEQYF. The CDR3 coding sequence is TGCGCCAGCAGCCAACCGGGACTAGCGGGATACGAGCAGTACTTC.

V is TRBV4-1 and J is TRBJ2-3; D ambiguous. Germline-derived CDR1 and CDR2 are MGHRA and YSYEKL. With 2 bases removed from V and 6 bases from J, the gap between germline ends came to 6 bases. The CDR3 consists of 12 residues. CDR3 DNA: TGCGCCAGCAGCCAACACGGGGATACGCAGTATTTT. Translated: CASSQHGDTQYF.

This chain joins TRBV6-6 and TRBJ2-5, with unresolved D. CDR1 is MNHNY, CDR2 SVGAGI, per germline (reference sequence). The V end was cut by 5 bases, the J end by 2 bases, with 15 bases between. The CDR3 extends over 15 amino acids. CDR3 bases: TGTGCCAGCAGTCAGAATATACGTTGGCAAGAGACCCAGTACTTC. Protein: CASSQNIRWQETQYF.

V usage is TRBV4-2 and J usage is TRBJ2-3; 13 bases are a match to TRBD2. J gave up 2 bases and V 4 bases, and 9 bases lay outside the gene matches. The CDR3 covers 18 residues. Germline lookup yields CDR1 LGHNA and CDR2 YNFKEQ. CDR3 residues: CASSPGLAGVGITDTQYF. The CDR3 region has the DNA TGTGCCAGCAGCCCAGGACTAGCGGGAGTGGGAATCACAGATACGCAGTATTTT.

In this sample, this clone turned up once. The V and J genes are TRBV2 and TRBJ1-2, with 7 bases lining up with TRBD1. The V gene's germline CDR1 is SNHLY and CDR2 FYNNEI. After removal of 10 bases from V and 4 bases from J, the junction contained 6 bases not matched to a gene. The CDR3 is 12 residues long. CDR3 DNA sequence: TGTGCCATCTCGGACAGGCTCTATGGCTACACCTTC. Its protein product is CAISDRLYGYTF.

This chain links TRBV9 with TRBJ2-7, with 8 bases that match TRBD1. V gave up 3 bases and J gave up 3 bases; unmatched junction bases: 5. The CDR3 is made up of 14 amino acids. Germline V gene data show CDR1 as SGDLS and CDR2 as YYNGEE. This CDR3 reads CASSGGTGHYEQYF. CDR3 DNA: TGTGCCAGCAGCGGAGGGACAGGACACTACGAGCAGTACTTC.

The V call is TRBV19, the J call TRBJ2-1; 12 bases match TRBD2. Germline V CDR1 and CDR2: LNHDA, SQIVND (reference sequence). The junction had 6 bases not matched to a gene; V was cut back by 0 bases and J by 6 bases. This CDR3 has 17 amino acids. CDR3 sequence (DNA): TGTGCCAGTAGTATAGATCACCGACTAGCGGGGGCCAATGAGCAGTTCTTC. It is translated as CASSIDHRLAGANEQFF.

This chain connects TRBV28 to TRBJ2-2; 12 bases are a match to TRBD2. Germline-derived CDR1 and CDR2 are MDHEN and SYDVKM. Unmatched junction bases numbered 7, after V lost 6 bases and J lost 5 bases. The CDR3 loop spans 16 amino acids. The chain's CDR3 is CASSRRLAGETGELFF. In DNA form, the CDR3 reads TGTGCCAGCAGCCGAAGACTAGCGGGAGAGACCGGGGAGCTGTTTTTT.

The gene calls are TRBV4-1 and TRBJ1-1; D gene uncertain. Germline V gene lookup returns CDR1 MGHRA and CDR2 YSYEKL. The V end was cut by 0 bases, the J end by 7 bases, with 12 bases between. CDR3 length: 14 residues. As DNA, the CDR3 is TGCGCCAGCAGCCAAGATCGGGTGGGTAGTGAAGCTTTCTTT. Translated, it gives CASSQDRVGSEAFF.

The V call is TRBV6-1, the J call TRBJ2-1, with a possible D match to TRBD1 (5 bases). This CDR3 spans 14 amino acids. Trimming cost V 4 bases and J 5 bases, with 12 bases left between them. CDR1 is MNHNS, CDR2 SASEGT, per germline. CDR3 region: CASSARGRHNEQFF. CDR3 DNA sequence: TGTGCCAGCAGTGCTAGGGGCAGACACAATGAGCAGTTCTTC.

This chain joins TRBV30 and TRBJ1-1; no firm D call. This CDR3 comprises 11 residues. CDR1 and CDR2 from the germline V gene are GTSNPN and SVGIG (reference sequence). V was shortened by 5 bases and J by 5 bases, with 9 bases between the two germline ends. For the CDR3, the DNA is TGTGCCTGGGAGGTAGAGACTGAAGCTTTCTTT. It codes for CAWEVETEAFF.

V and J are TRBV7-2 and TRBJ2-7, with 8 bases matching TRBD2. The germline CDR1 and CDR2 sequences are SGHTA and FQGNSA. V dropped 0 bases and J dropped 4; count of bases not matched to a gene: 8. The CDR3 has 16 residues. CDR3 region: CASSLAGSGSWYEQYF. The CDR3, as DNA: TGTGCCAGCAGCTTAGCGGGGAGCGGGAGTTGGTACGAGCAGTACTTC.

The chain uses TRBV6-1 and TRBJ1-1; D remains unclear. The CDR3 has 13 amino acids. Germline assignment: CDR1 MNHNS and CDR2 SASEGT. V shed 7 bases and J shed 1 base, with 10 bases lying between them. The CDR3 nucleotides are TGTGCCAGCAAAAGACTGCCGAACACTGAAGCTTTCTTT. Translation: CASKRLPNTEAFF.

Only one count was recorded for this clone. The chain has TRBV7-2 and TRBJ2-2; maybe TRBD2 (6 bases). The CDR3 has 17 residues. Germline-derived CDR1 and CDR2 are SGHTA and FQGNSA. Trimming left V 1 base short and J 1 base short, with 13 bases between. CDR3 in amino acids: CASSLDRPGLNTGELFF. The CDR3 DNA reads TGTGCCAGCAGCTTAGATCGTCCGGGACTGAACACCGGGGAGCTGTTTTTT.

J is TRBJ2-7 and V is TRBV9; weak D call: TRBD1 (6 bases). CDR1 SGDLS and CDR2 YYNGEE come from the germline V gene. This CDR3 has 14 amino acids. Trimming stripped 4 bases from V and 1 base from J, with 12 bases between. CDR3 nucleotide sequence: TGTGCCAGCAGCTACGGACAGAATTCCTACGAGCAGTACTTC. Translation gives CASSYGQNSYEQYF.

J is TRBJ2-7 and V is TRBV29-1, with 8 bases fitting TRBD1. From germline, CDR1 is SQVTM and CDR2 ANQGSEA. The V gene end was trimmed by 7 bases and the J gene end by 1 base; junction bases not matched to a gene: 9. CDR3 length equals 14 residues. The CDR3 loop is CSALGTGSSYEQYF. Here the CDR3 DNA reads TGCAGCGCTCTAGGGACAGGTTCATCCTACGAGCAGTACTTC.

CDR3 DNA: TGTGCCACCAGCAGAGATTCGAACTCCCTGAGCGAGCAGTACTTC. Protein product: CATSRDSNSLSEQYF. The gene calls are TRBV15 and TRBJ2-7; D not certain. Germline CDR1 and CDR2: LNHNV and YYDKDF (reference sequence). V lost 0 bases and J lost 6, with 15 bases in between. This CDR3 contains 15 residues.

The chain uses TRBV19 and TRBJ2-7, with TRBD2 matching over 7 bases. The CDR3 runs 14 residues. CDR1 and CDR2 (germline): LNHDA, SQIVND (reference sequence). Trimming cost V 1 base and J 3 bases; bases outside gene matches: 3. The CDR3 loop is CASSIGRGDYEQYF. The CDR3 DNA follows: TGTGCCAGTAGTATAGGTCGGGGGGACTACGAGCAGTACTTC.

V usage is TRBV19 and J usage is TRBJ2-7, with 11 bases lining up with TRBD2. V was clipped by 6 bases and J by 5 bases; unmatched bases: 9. This CDR3 has 15 amino acids. Germline assignment: CDR1 LNHDA and CDR2 SQIVND (reference sequence). The CDR3 nucleotides read TGTGCCAGTAGGACCACTAGCGGGAGAGTCCACGAGCAGTACTTC. Translated, it gives CASRTTSGRVHEQYF. Full variable domain (rest looked up from reference TRBV19 and TRBJ2-7): DGGITQSPKYLFRKEGQNVTLSCEQNLNHDAMYWYRQDPGQGLRLIYYSQIVNDFQKGDIAEGYSVSREKKESFPLTVTSAQKNPTAFYLCASRTTSGRVHEQYFGPGTRLTVT.

The gene calls are TRBV27 and TRBJ2-7; unclear D gene. Germline V lookup: CDR1 MNHEY, CDR2 SMNVEV (reference sequence). This CDR3 region has 13 residues. Trimming stripped 8 bases from V and 2 bases from J, with 13 bases between. For the CDR3, the DNA is TGTGCCAGCTCCTCTAAAGTTACCTACGAGCAGTACTTC. Translating gives CASSSKVTYEQYF.